This T cell receptor (beta chain) was identified in a study of blood T cell repertoires in COVID-19. CDR1 is SGHNT, CDR2 YYREEE, per germline (reference sequence). V lost 2 bases, J lost 1 base, and 15 bases lay in between. The CDR3 contains 16 residues. Produced via immunoSEQ multiplex PCR; TCRdb's table is partial and in-frame only. In the table there are about 270,000 clones, approximately 86% of which are singletons. Input material: peripheral blood. V usage is TRBV5-4 and J usage is TRBJ1-2; the D gene is possibly TRBD1 (5 bases). This TCR came from a man in his forties who had recovered from COVID-19. The CDR3 nucleotides are TGTGCCAGCAGCTTAGCCGGGACTATCGGTAACTATGGCTACACCTTC. Its protein product is CASSLAGTIGNYGYTF.